This TCR beta chain was retrieved from a study of T cell responses to AZD1222 COVID-19 vaccine. As concerns this clone: Its antigen is not known.

Germline-derived CDR1 and CDR2 are SGDLS and YYNGEE. Trimming removed 2 bases at V and 5 bases at J, with 15 bases between. The CDR3 length is 15 residues. The assay was immunoSEQ multiplex PCR, and TCRdb's table has in-frame clones only and misses some. The data hold 84,000 or so clones, with more than 80% observed a single time. Study findings and constraints: Spike-specific TCR depth and breadth grew after two AZD1222 doses. Among spike-specific TCRs, nearly half reportedly target unmutated variant regions. Among vaccine-associated CD4 TCRs, coverage spanned spike, with dominance at 160-218 and 743-854.

Source: peripheral blood, taken on day 0 of AZD1222 vaccination. The clonotype originates from an adult in good health. V gene TRBV9 combines with J gene TRBJ2-3, with D tentatively TRBD1 (6 bases). CDR3 protein: CASSVGQGMRDTQYF. DNA of the CDR3: TGTGCCAGCAGCGTGGGACAAGGGATGAGAGATACGCAGTATTTT.